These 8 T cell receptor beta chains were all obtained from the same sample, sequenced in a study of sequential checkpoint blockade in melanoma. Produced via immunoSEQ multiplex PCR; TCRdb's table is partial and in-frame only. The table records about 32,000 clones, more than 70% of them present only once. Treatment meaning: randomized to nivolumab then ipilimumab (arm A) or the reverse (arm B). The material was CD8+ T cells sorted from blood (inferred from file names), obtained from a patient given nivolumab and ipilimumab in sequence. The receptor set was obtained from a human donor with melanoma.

The CDR3 DNA sequence: TGTGCCAGCAGTTATCAAACAGGGTCCTACAATGAGCAGTTCTTC. Residues: CASSYQTGSYNEQFF. The chain employs TRBV27 and TRBJ2-1; D perhaps matches TRBD1 (6 bases). V lost 4 bases and J lost 1, with 11 bases in between. This CDR3 is built from 15 residues. Germline-derived CDR1 and CDR2 are MNHEY and SMNVEV (reference sequence).

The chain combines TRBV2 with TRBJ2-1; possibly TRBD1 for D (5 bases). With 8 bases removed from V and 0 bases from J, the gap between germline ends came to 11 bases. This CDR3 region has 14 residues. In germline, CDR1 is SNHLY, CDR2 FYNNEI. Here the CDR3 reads CASESGNSYNEQFF. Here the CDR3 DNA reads TGTGCCAGCGAATCAGGGAACTCCTACAATGAGCAGTTCTTC.

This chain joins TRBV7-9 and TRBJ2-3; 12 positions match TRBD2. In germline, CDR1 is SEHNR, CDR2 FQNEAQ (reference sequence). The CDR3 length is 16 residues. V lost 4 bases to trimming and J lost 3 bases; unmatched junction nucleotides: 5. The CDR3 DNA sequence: TGTGCCAGCAGCTCGGGACTAGCGGGCAGTACAGATACGCAGTATTTT. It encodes CASSSGLAGSTDTQYF.

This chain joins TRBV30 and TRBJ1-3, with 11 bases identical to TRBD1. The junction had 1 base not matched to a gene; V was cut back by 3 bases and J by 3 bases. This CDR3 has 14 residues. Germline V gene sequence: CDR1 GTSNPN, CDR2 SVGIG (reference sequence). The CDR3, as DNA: TGTGCCTGGAGGGACAGGGGGCTTGGAAACACCATATATTTT. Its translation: CAWRDRGLGNTIYF.

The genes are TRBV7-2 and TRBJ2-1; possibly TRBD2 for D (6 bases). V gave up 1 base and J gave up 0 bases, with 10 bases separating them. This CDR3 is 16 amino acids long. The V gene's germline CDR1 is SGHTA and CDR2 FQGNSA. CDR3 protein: CASSLVAGSSYNEQFF. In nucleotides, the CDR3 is TGTGCCAGCAGCTTAGTGGCGGGAAGCTCCTACAATGAGCAGTTCTTC.

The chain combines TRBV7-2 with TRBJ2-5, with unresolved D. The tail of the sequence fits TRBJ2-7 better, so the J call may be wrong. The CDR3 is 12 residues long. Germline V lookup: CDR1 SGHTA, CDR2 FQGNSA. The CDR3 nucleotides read TGTGCCAGCAGCTTCCCTTCCTACGAGCAGTACTTC. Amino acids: CASSFPSYEQYF.

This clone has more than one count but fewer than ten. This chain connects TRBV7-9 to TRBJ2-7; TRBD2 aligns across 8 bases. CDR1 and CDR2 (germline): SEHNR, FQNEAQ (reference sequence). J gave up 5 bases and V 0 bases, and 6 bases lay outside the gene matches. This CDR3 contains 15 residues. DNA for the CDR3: TGTGCCAGCAGCTTAGCTAGCGGGATTATGCACGAGCAGTACTTC. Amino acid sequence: CASSLASGIMHEQYF.

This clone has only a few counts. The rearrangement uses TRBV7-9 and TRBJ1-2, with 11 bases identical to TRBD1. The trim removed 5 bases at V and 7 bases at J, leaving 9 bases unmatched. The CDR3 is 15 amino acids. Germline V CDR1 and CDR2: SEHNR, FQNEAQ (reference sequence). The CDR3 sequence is CASSPGTGGSSGYTF. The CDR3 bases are TGTGCCAGCAGCCCCGGGACAGGGGGGTCGAGTGGCTACACCTTC.